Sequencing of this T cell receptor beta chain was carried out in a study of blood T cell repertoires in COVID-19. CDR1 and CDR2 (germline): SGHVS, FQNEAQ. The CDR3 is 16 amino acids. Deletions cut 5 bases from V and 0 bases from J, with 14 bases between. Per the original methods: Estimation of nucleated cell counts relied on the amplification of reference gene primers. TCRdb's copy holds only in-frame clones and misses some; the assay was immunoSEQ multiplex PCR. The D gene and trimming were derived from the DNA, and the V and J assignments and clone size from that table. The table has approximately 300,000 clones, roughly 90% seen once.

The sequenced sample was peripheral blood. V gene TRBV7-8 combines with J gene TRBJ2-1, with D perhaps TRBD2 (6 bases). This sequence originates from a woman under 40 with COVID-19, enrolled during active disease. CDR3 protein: CASSSKDYHSYNEQFF. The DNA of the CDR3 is TGTGCCAGCAGCAGTAAGGACTACCACTCCTACAATGAGCAGTTCTTC.